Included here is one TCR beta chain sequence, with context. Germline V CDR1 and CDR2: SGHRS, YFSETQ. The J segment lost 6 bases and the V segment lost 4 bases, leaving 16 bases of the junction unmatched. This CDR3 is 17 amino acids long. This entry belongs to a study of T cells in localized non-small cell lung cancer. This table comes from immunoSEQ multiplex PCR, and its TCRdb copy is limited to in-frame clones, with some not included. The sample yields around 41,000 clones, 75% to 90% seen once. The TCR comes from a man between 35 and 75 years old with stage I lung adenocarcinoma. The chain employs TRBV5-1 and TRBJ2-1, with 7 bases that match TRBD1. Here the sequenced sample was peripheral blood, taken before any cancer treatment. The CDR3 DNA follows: TGCGCCAGCAGCCGAGGCAGGGGGAGTACCTCTTCCAATGAGCAGTTCTTC. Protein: CASSRGRGSTSSNEQFF. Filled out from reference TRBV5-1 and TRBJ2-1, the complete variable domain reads KAGVTQTPRYLIKTRGQQVTLSCSPISGHRSVSWYQQTPGQGLQFLFEYFSETQRNKGNFPGRFSGRQFSNSRSEMNVSTLELGDSALYLCASSRGRGSTSSNEQFFGPGTRLTVL.